The 2 T cell receptor beta chains given below trace back to one sample, sequenced in a study of OX40 agonist ivuxolimab in advanced cancers. Clones were read by immunoSEQ multiplex PCR, and TCRdb kept only the in-frame ones, dropping some. Among some 70,000 clones listed, 89% were seen once. Sample: CD4+ or CD8+ T cells sorted from blood, taken in a trial of the OX40 agonist ivuxolimab. Receptors originate from an adult with an advanced solid tumor such as melanoma, head and neck, liver or kidney cancer.

This chain links TRBV10-1 with TRBJ2-1; TRBD2 agrees at 10 bases. CDR3 length: 14 residues. CDR1 WNHNN and CDR2 SYGVQD come from the germline V gene (reference sequence). Germline trimming cut 5 bases from V and 5 bases from J; bases unmatched to any gene: 3. The CDR3 bases are TGCGCCAGCAGTTTCACTAGCGGGGACAATGAGCAGTTCTTC. Its protein product is CASSFTSGDNEQFF.

This chain joins TRBV14 and TRBJ2-2; no reliable D call. The V end lost 6 bases, the J end lost 4 bases, and 15 bases lay between the germline ends. Germline lookup yields CDR1 SGHDN and CDR2 FVKESK. This CDR3 is built from 15 residues. CDR3 DNA sequence: TGTGCCAGCAGTTTCTGGACGGCAGGCACCGGGGAGCTGTTTTTT. Its protein is CASSFWTAGTGELFF.